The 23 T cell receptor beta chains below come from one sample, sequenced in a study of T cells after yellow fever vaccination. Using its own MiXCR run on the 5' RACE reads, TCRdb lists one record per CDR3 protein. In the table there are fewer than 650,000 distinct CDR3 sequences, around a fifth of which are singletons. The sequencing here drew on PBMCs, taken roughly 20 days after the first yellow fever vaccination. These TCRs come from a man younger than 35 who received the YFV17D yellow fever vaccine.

Here the CDR3 DNA reads TGTGCCAGCAGTTCCGGGACTAGCGGGGGCACAGATACGCAGTATTTT. Its protein product is CASSSGTSGGTDTQYF. The J gene is TRBJ2-3, the V gene TRBV6-2 or TRBV6-3, with TRBD2 matching 13 bases. The germline gives CDR1 MNHEY, CDR2 SVGEGT. Trimming took 4 bases from V and 1 from J; bases not matched to a gene: 2. The CDR3 consists of 16 residues.

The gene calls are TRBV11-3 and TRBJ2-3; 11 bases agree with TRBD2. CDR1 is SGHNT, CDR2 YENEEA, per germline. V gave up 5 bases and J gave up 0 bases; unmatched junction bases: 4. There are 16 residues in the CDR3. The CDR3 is CASSARLAGSTDTQYF. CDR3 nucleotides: TGTGCCAGCAGCGCAAGACTAGCGGGAAGCACAGATACGCAGTATTTT.

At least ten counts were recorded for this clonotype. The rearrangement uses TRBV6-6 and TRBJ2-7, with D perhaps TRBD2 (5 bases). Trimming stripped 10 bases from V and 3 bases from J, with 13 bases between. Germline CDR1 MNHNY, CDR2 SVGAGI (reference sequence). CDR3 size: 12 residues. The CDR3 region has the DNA TGTGCCACCTTCGCGGGCCTCTACGAGCAGTACTTC. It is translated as CATFAGLYEQYF.

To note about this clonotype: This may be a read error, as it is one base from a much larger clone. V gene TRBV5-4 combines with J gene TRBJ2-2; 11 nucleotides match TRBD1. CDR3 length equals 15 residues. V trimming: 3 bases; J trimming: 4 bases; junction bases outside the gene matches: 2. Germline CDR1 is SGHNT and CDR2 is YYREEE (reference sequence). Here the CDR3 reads CASSSGTGGTGELFF. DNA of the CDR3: TGTGCCAGCAGCTCCGGGACAGGGGGCACCGGGGAGCTGTTTTTT.

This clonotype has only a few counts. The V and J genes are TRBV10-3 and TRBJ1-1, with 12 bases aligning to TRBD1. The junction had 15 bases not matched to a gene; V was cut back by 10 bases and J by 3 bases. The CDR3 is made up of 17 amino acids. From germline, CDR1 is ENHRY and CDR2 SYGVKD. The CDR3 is CATTAPGQGAWDTEAFF. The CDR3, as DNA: TGTGCCACAACAGCACCGGGACAGGGGGCTTGGGACACTGAAGCTTTCTTT.

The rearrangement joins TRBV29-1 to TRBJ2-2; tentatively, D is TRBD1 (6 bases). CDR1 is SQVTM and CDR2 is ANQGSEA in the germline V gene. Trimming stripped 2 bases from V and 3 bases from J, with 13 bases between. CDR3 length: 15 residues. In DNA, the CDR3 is TGCAGCGTTGAATCGTTACCAGGGGACACCGGGGAGCTGTTTTTT. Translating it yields CSVESLPGDTGELFF.

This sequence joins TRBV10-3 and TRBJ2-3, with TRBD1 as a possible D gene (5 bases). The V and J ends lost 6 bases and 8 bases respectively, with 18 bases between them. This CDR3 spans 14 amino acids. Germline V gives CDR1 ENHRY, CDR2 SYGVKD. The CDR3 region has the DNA TGTGCCATCAGGGATCAGGAACCTAGGGGTACGCAGTATTTT. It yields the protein CAIRDQEPRGTQYF.

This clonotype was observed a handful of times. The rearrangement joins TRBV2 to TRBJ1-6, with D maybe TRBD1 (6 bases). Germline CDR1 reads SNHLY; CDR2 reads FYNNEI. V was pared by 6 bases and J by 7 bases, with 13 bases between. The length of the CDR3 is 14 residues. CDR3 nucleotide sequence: TGTGCCAGCAGCGGAGGACAGTTCAATTCACCCCTCCACTTT. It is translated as CASSGGQFNSPLHF.

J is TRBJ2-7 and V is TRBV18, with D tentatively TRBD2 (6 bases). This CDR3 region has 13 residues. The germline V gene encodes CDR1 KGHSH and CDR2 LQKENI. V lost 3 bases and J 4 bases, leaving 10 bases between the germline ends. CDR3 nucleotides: TGTGCCAGCTCACCCGGGGAGGAGTACGAGCAGTACTTC. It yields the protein CASSPGEEYEQYF.

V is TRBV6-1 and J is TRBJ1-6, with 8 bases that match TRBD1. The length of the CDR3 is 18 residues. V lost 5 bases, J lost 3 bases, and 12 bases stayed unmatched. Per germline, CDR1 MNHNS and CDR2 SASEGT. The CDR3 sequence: CASSTNRVRGLYNSPLHF. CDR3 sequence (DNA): TGTGCCAGCAGTACCAACAGGGTCAGGGGGCTCTATAATTCACCCCTCCACTTT.

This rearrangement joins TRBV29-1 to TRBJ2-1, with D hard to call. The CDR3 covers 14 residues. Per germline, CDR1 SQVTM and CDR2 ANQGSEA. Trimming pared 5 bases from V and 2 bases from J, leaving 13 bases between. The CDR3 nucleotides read TGCAGCGTTCATTGGGCAGAGACCTACAATGAGCAGTTCTTC. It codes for CSVHWAETYNEQFF.

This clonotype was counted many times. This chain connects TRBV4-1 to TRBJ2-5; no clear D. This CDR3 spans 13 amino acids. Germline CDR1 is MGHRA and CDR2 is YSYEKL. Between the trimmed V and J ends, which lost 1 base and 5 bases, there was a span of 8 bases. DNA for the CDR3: TGCGCCAGCAGCCAAGTAGGGCGGGAGACCCAGTACTTC. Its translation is CASSQVGRETQYF.

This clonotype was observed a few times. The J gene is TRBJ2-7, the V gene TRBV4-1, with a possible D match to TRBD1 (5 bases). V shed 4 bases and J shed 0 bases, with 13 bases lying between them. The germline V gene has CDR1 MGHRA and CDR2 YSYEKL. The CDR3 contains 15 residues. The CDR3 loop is CASSPRQTISYEQYF. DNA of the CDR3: TGCGCCAGCAGCCCACGACAGACCATCTCCTACGAGCAGTACTTC.

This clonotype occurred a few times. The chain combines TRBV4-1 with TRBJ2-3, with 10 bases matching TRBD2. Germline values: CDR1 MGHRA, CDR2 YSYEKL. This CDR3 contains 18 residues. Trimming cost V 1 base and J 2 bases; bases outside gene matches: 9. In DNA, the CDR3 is TGCGCCAGCAGCCAAGTCCACTTTAGCGGGGGGCTCACAGATACGCAGTATTTT. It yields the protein CASSQVHFSGGLTDTQYF.

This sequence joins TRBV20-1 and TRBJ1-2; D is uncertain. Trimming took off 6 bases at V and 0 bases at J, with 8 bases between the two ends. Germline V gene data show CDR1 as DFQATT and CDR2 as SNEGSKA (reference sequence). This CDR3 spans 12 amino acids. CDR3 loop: CSATSANYGYTF. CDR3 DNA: TGCAGTGCCACGAGCGCTAACTATGGCTACACCTTC.

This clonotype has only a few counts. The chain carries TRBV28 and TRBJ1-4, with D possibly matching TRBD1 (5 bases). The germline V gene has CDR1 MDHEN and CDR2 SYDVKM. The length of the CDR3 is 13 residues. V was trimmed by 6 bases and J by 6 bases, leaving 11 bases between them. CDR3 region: CASRRGPDEKLFF. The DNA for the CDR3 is TGTGCCAGCAGGAGGGGCCCGGATGAAAAACTGTTTTTT.

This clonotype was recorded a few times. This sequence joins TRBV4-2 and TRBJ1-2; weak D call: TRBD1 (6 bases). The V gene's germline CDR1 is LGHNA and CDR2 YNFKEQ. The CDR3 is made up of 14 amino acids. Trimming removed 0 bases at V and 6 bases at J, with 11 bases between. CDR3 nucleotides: TGTGCCAGCAGCCAAGAGTCGACAGGCCATGGCTACACCTTC. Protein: CASSQESTGHGYTF.

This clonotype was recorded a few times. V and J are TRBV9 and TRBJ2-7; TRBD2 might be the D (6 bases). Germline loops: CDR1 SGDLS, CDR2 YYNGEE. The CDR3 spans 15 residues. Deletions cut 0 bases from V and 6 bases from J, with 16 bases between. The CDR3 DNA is TGTGCCAGCAGCGTAGAGGGGACGGGGGTGAGCGAGCAGTACTTC. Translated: CASSVEGTGVSEQYF.

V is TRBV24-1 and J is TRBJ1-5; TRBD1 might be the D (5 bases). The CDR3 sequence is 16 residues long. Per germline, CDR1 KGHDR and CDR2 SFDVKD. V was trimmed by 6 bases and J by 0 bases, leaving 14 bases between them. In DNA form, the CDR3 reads TGTGCCACCAGTCCGAGAGGGGCCTATAGCAATCAGCCCCAGCATTTT. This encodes CATSPRGAYSNQPQHF.

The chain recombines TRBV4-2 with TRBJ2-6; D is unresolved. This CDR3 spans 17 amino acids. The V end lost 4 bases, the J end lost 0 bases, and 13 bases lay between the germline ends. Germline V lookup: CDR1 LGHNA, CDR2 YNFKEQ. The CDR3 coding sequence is TGTGCCAGCAGCCTGGAAATTTTTCGCTCTGGGGCCAACGTCCTGACTTTC. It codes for CASSLEIFRSGANVLTF.

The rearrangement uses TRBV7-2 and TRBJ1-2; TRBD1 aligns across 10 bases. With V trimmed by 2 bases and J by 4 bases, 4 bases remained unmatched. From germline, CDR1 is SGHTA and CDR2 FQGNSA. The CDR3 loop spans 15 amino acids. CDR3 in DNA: TGTGCCAGCAGCTTATACTGGACAGGGGGCTATGGCTACACCTTC. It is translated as CASSLYWTGGYGYTF.

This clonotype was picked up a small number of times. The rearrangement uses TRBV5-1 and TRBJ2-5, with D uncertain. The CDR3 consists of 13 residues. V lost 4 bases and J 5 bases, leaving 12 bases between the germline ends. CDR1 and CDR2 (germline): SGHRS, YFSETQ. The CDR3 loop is CASSTDLRETQYF. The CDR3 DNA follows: TGCGCCAGCAGCACGGACCTTAGGGAGACCCAGTACTTC. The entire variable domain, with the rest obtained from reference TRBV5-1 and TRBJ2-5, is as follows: KAGVTQTPRYLIKTRGQQVTLSCSPISGHRSVSWYQQTPGQGLQFLFEYFSETQRNKGNFPGRFSGRQFSNSRSEMNVSTLELGDSALYLCASSTDLRETQYFGPGTRLLVL.

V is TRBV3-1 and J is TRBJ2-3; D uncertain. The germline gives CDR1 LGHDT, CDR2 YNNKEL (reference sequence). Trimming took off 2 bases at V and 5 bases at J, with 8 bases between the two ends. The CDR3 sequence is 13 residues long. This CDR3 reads CASSQREVDTQYF. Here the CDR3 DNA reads TGTGCCAGCAGCCAACGCGAGGTAGATACGCAGTATTTT.